This T cell receptor beta chain was documented in a study of T cell repertoires in aging, cancer and after chemotherapy. Rearranged V-D-J TRB sequences were amplified with a mixed TRB-A/B primer pool. TCRdb redid the calling of the multiplex PCR reads with MiXCR, one entry per CDR3 protein. The repertoire includes about 10,000 distinct CDR3 sequences, around a third of them detected once, and 3.5% sits in the top ten. The CDR3 loop spans 14 amino acids. Peripheral blood genomic DNA, not sorted cells or RNA, was the template. Notes on this clonotype: The junction and the germline gene differ at one end; a read error may be behind it.

This receptor was obtained from a human donor in good health. The chain carries TRBV5-3 and TRBJ1-3; D not resolved. TRBV5-3 belongs to the ORF category, with a function that is uncertain. Specimen: blood. The CDR3 region is CASSLVGYGNTIYF. The CDR3 region has the DNA TGCGCCAGCAGCTTGGTCGGGTACGGAAACACCATATATTTT.